These 3 T cell receptor beta chains were all obtained from the same sample, sequenced in a study of Graves' ophthalmopathy and Graves' hyperthyroidism. As the template, RNA transcripts were used to amplify TCR beta CDR3 regions. HTBI primers served in a first-round RT-PCR, which a second-round multiplex PCR followed. TCRdb ran MiXCR on the multiplex PCR reads and lists one entry per CDR3 protein. This table has about 500,000 distinct CDR3 sequences, 14% appearing once. Sequenced sample: blood. Source of these receptors: a woman younger than 45 with Graves' ophthalmopathy.

Many counts were recorded for this clonotype. This chain links TRBV19 with TRBJ1-1; 7 nucleotides line up with TRBD1. J lost 4 bases, V lost 5 bases, and 10 bases had no gene match. There are 15 residues in the CDR3. Germline values: CDR1 LNHDA, CDR2 SQIVND (reference sequence). The CDR3 protein is CASSPRQGEGTEAFF. Written as DNA, the CDR3 is TGTGCCAGTAGTCCTCGACAGGGTGAGGGCACTGAAGCTTTCTTT.

This clonotype was seen repeatedly, ten times or more. The chain uses TRBV27 and TRBJ2-5, with D perhaps matching TRBD2 (6 bases). Germline loops: CDR1 MNHEY, CDR2 SMNVEV (reference sequence). Between the trimmed V and J ends, which lost 6 bases and 1 base, there was a span of 15 bases. The CDR3 runs to 15 residues. CDR3 region: CASSPGTSLQETQYF. The CDR3 DNA is TGTGCCAGCAGCCCCGGGACTTCACTCCAAGAGACCCAGTACTTC.

This clonotype occurred many times. The rearrangement uses TRBV20-1 and TRBJ2-7, with 11 bases identical to TRBD2. V was pared by 3 bases and J by 8 bases, with 6 bases of the junction left unmatched. The germline V gene has CDR1 DFQATT and CDR2 SNEGSKA (reference sequence). The CDR3 sequence is 13 residues long. CDR3 region: CSASSGGEYKQYF. Written as DNA, the CDR3 is TGCAGTGCTAGTAGCGGGGGGGAGTACAAGCAGTACTTC.